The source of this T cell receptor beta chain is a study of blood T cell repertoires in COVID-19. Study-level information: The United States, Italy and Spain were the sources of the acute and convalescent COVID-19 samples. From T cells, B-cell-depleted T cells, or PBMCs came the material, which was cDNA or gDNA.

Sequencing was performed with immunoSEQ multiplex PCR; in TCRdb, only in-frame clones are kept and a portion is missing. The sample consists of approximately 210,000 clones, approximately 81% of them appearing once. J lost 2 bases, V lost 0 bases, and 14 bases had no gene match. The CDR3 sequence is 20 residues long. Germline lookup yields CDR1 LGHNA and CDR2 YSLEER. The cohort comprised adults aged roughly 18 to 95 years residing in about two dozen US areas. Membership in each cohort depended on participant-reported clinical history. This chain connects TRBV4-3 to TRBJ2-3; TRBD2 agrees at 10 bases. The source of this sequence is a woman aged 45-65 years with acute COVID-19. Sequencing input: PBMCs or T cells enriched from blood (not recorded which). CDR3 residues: CASSQDSRNRTSGNTDTQYF. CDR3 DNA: TGCGCCAGCAGCCAAGATTCCCGAAATAGGACTAGCGGAAACACAGATACGCAGTATTTT.